Detailed here is one T cell receptor beta chain. Its antigen is currently unknown. The data stem from a study of circulating tumor DNA in untreated peripheral T-cell lymphoma. Study results and limitations: Tumor-specific clonotypes: identified in approximately 74% of patients, roughly 90% of baseline tissues.

The CDR3 contains 15 residues. CDR1 SGHDN and CDR2 FVKESK come from the germline V gene. V was shortened by 3 bases and J by 3 bases, with 14 bases between the two germline ends. The assay was immunoSEQ multiplex PCR, and TCRdb's table has in-frame clones only and misses some. Among roughly 10,000 clones listed, around four fifths were seen once. This tumor tissue came from a pretreatment baseline collection. The receptor was isolated from a human donor with peripheral T-cell lymphoma. The chain is built from TRBV14 and TRBJ1-2, with D tentatively TRBD1 (6 bases). The material sequenced was tumor tissue. The DNA for the CDR3 is TGTGCCAGCAGCCATAATCCGGCAGGGGACTATGGCTACACCTTC. This encodes CASSHNPAGDYGYTF.